The T cell receptor beta chain described here comes from a study of human T cells and chemical hapten exposure. Study summary: Per-sample TCR yield variability stemmed mainly from small pooled library volume differences.

Time point given: patch test 1, 2 weeks after DPC sensitization. Treatment: therapeutic diphenylcyclopropenone sensitization with weekly scalp DPC. The CDR3 is made up of 14 amino acids. V lost 6 bases to trimming and J lost 6 bases; unmatched junction nucleotides: 7. About this clonotype itself: No antigen is known for it.

Regarding the study as a whole: TCRs at high frequency, those above 1 in 1000, did not change with DPC sensitization. Correlating positively with patch test score were the PT1 expanded TCR counts.

From the RACE reads, TCRdb called clonotypes with MiXCR, one entry per CDR3 protein. The data hold tens of thousands of distinct CDR3 sequences, with about 31% observed a single time. This TCR came from a man aged 35 to 55 with alopecia areata. Some clones in this sample may be carry-over from other donors' samples. V and J are TRBV12-3 or TRBV12-4 and TRBJ2-3; 9 positions agree with TRBD1. Sequenced material: whole blood, taken in connection with sensitization to the hapten diphenylcyclopropenone (DPC). The CDR3 coding sequence is TGTGCCAGCAGCTCGGGACAGGGTTGGGATACGCAGTATTTT. Translating gives CASSSGQGWDTQYF.